Sequencing of this T cell receptor (beta chain) was carried out in a study of CD8+ T cells in alopecia areata. Study-wide results and caveats: Scalp clonality dropped significantly under tofacitinib, as did expanded CD8+ top-100 clones. Numerous clones, expanded in lesions, remained in scalp and blood during tofacitinib. Scalp sample sequencing also detects resident alphabeta T cells of normal skin.

This clone was seen a single time. Its antigen is currently unknown. The sequencing template was cDNA reverse transcribed from extracted RNA. The protocol was immunoSEQ multiplex PCR, while the TCRdb copy is restricted to in-frame clones and leaves out a portion. The table lists over 85,000 clones, more than 55% of them singletons. Between the trimmed V and J ends, which lost 7 bases and 5 bases, there was a span of 17 bases. The CDR3 consists of 14 residues. Germline V CDR1 and CDR2: MDHEN, SYDVKM. The treatment was: oral pan-JAK inhibitor, 5-10 mg twice daily. Collection of lesional scalp punch biopsies and peripheral blood was performed in alopecia areata patients.

The material sequenced was CD8+ T cells sorted from blood, taken at week 4, from a patient treated with tofacitinib. This chain links TRBV28 with TRBJ1-2; no firm D call. This clonotype originated in a human donor with alopecia areata. The DNA for the CDR3 is TGTGCCAGCACTTTGTTTACGAGGGATTATGGCTACACCTTC. Translation gives CASTLFTRDYGYTF.